The sequence of this T cell receptor beta chain was determined in a study of shared clonotypes between healthy human individuals. Study as a whole: The donor pool was made up of a couple of women and a few men aged 18 to 49. Study results and limitations: There were few donors, and this limited the genetic and exposure-history diversity represented.

The repertoire was sequenced with immunoSEQ multiplex PCR; TCRdb's copy has only in-frame clones and lacks some. The sample gives fewer than 1 million clones, 95% to 97% of which show up once; around 0.21% is in the top ten. CDR1 and CDR2 (germline): SGHAT, FQNNGV. This CDR3 is built from 13 residues. Trimming removed 0 bases from V and 3 bases from J, with 6 bases in between. Details on this clone: What it binds is not known. Other DNA sequences in the same sample also yield this CDR3.

Naive CD8 cells lacked CD45RO, underwent positive selection for CCR7 and left out terminally differentiated effector memory CD45RA+ cells. This chain uses TRBV11-2 with TRBJ2-7; D is unclear. Sequences were obtained from naive CD8+ T cells sorted from blood. The clonotype comes from a man aged 25-45 years in good health. CDR3 in DNA: TGTGCCAGCAGCTTAGAAGTCAGCTACGAGCAGTACTTC. Translating it yields CASSLEVSYEQYF.